The sequence of this TCR beta chain was determined in a study of T cell responses to AZD1222 COVID-19 vaccine. This CDR3 has 13 residues. Deletions cut 0 bases from V and 5 bases from J, with 4 bases between. TCRdb's table, derived via immunoSEQ multiplex PCR, lists solely in-frame clones and lacks some. The sample lists 100,000 to 150,000 clones, around nine tenths occurring once. The rearrangement uses TRBV12-3 or TRBV12-4 and TRBJ2-2; no reliable D call. The receptor's source is an adult in good health. The specimen comprised peripheral blood, sampled on day 0 of MenACWY control vaccination. The CDR3 sequence: CASSLAQTGELFF. The CDR3 coding sequence is TGTGCCAGCAGTTTAGCTCAAACCGGGGAGCTGTTTTTT.